One and the same sample provided the 26 T cell receptor beta chains below, sequenced in a study of cytomegalovirus exposure and HLA in healthy donors. TCRdb's table, derived via immunoSEQ multiplex PCR, lists solely in-frame clones and lacks some. The sample consists of some 170,000 clones, 89% of them appearing once. Material: PBMCs. The receptors were sampled from a man aged 18 to 29 in good health and CMV-seropositive.

The rearrangement joins TRBV11-1 to TRBJ1-2, with D unresolved. CDR3 length: 14 amino acids. Germline CDR1 reads SGHAT; CDR2 reads FQDESV (reference sequence). Trimming left V 2 bases short and J 2 bases short, with 9 bases between. The CDR3: CASSLSRGNYGYTF. CDR3 nucleotides: TGTGCCAGCAGCTTATCCCGGGGAAACTATGGCTACACCTTC.

This chain joins TRBV5-1 and TRBJ2-7, with D maybe TRBD2 (5 bases). The CDR3 length is 15 residues. The V gene's germline CDR1 is SGHRS and CDR2 YFSETQ. Trimming cost V 3 bases and J 5 bases, with 18 bases left between them. This chain's CDR3 is CASSSGGLVQNEQYF. Written as DNA, the CDR3 is TGCGCCAGCAGCTCCGGAGGCCTAGTCCAGAACGAGCAGTACTTC.

This clone appeared a few times. The chain links TRBV30 to TRBJ2-7; 10 bases fit TRBD2. The CDR3 runs 12 residues. The trim removed 4 bases at V and 6 bases at J, leaving 3 bases unmatched. Looked up from germline, CDR1 is GTSNPN and CDR2 is SVGIG (reference sequence). The CDR3 coding sequence is TGTGCCTGGACTAGCGGGAGTAGCGAGCAGTACTTC. It specifies CAWTSGSSEQYF.

The V gene is TRBV27, the J gene TRBJ1-5; 7 positions match TRBD1. Looked up from germline, CDR1 is MNHEY and CDR2 is SMNVEV (reference sequence). The CDR3 covers 16 residues. With V trimmed by 2 bases and J by 6 bases, 10 bases remained unmatched. The CDR3 sequence: CASSLTADRVFQPQHF. CDR3 DNA: TGTGCCAGCAGTTTAACGGCAGACAGGGTGTTTCAGCCCCAGCATTTT.

The V call is TRBV28, the J call TRBJ1-5; D uncertain. The germline CDR1 and CDR2 sequences are MDHEN and SYDVKM. V gave up 2 bases and J gave up 6 bases, with 11 bases separating them. The CDR3 runs to 14 residues. The CDR3 nucleotides are TGTGCCAGCAGTTTAGGCCCGGGTAGTCAGCCCCAGCATTTT. It yields the protein CASSLGPGSQPQHF. The whole variable domain, filled in from reference TRBV28 and TRBJ1-5, reads DVKVTQSSRYLVKRTGEKVFLECVQDMDHENMFWYRQDPGLGLRLIYFSYDVKMKEKGDIPEGYSVSREKKERFSLILESASTNQTSMYLCASSLGPGSQPQHFGDGTRLSIL.

On this clone: A read error may account for a junction end that differs from germline. This chain links TRBV11-3 with TRBJ1-1; D gene unclear. Germline loops: CDR1 SGHNT, CDR2 YENEEA. This CDR3 comprises 13 residues. The CDR3 loop is CASSLDRWAEAFF. Written as DNA, the CDR3 is TGTGCCAGCAGCTTAGATCGCTGGGCTGAGGCTTTCTTT.

This clone was counted a single time. V is TRBV15 and J is TRBJ2-5; TRBD2 is a possible D gene (6 bases). Looked up from germline, CDR1 is LNHNV and CDR2 is YYDKDF (reference sequence). The CDR3 has 15 amino acids. Trimming cost V 1 base and J 0 bases, with 9 bases left between them. The CDR3 region is CATSRGGDHQETQYF. DNA for the CDR3: TGTGCCACCAGCAGAGGGGGGGACCACCAAGAGACCCAGTACTTC.

The CDR3 bases are TGTGCCAGCAGCGCGACACAGGACACCGGGGAGCTGTTTTTT. Amino acid sequence: CASSATQDTGELFF. This sequence joins TRBV6-1 and TRBJ2-2; tentative D call: TRBD1 (5 bases). The V gene lost 6 bases and the J gene lost 3 bases, with 11 bases spanning the gap. This CDR3 has 14 amino acids. Germline V gene sequence: CDR1 MNHNS, CDR2 SASEGT.

The rearrangement joins TRBV4-1 to TRBJ2-7; D might be TRBD2 (6 bases). The CDR3 extends over 14 amino acids. The germline V and J ends were trimmed by 3 bases and 3 bases, with 12 bases remaining between them. Germline CDR1 and CDR2: MGHRA and YSYEKL. The CDR3 protein is CASSHLGGLYEQYF. CDR3 DNA sequence: TGCGCCAGCAGCCACCTGGGGGGTCTCTACGAGCAGTACTTC.

The rearrangement uses TRBV5-6 and TRBJ2-1; no firm D call. Trimming stripped 4 bases from V and 0 bases from J, with 14 bases between. The CDR3 has 16 amino acids. Germline loops: CDR1 SGHDT, CDR2 YYEEEE. The CDR3 is CASSPLVTSSYNEQFF. DNA of the CDR3: TGTGCCAGCAGCCCCCTAGTAACCAGCTCCTACAATGAGCAGTTCTTC.

This clone occurred once. V usage is TRBV11-3 and J usage is TRBJ2-1; D gene uncertain. The CDR3 consists of 13 residues. Trimming removed 5 bases from V and 7 bases from J, with 12 bases in between. Germline values: CDR1 SGHNT, CDR2 YENEEA. The CDR3 region is CASSARRANEQFF. In DNA, the CDR3 is TGTGCCAGCAGCGCCCGCCGTGCGAATGAGCAGTTCTTC.

The rearrangement uses TRBV12-5 and TRBJ2-5; TRBD2 agrees at 7 bases. With 5 bases clipped from V and 1 base from J, the junction kept 1 base outside the gene matches. This CDR3 comprises 13 residues. Germline loops: CDR1 LGHNT, CDR2 FRNRAP. The CDR3 here is CASGASGQETQYF. Written as DNA, the CDR3 is TGTGCTAGTGGTGCTAGCGGCCAAGAGACCCAGTACTTC.

The rearrangement links TRBV7-2 to TRBJ1-5; D may be TRBD1 (5 bases). Germline V lookup: CDR1 SGHTA, CDR2 FQGNSA. The CDR3 loop spans 16 amino acids. V was shortened by 0 bases and J by 1 base, with 10 bases between the two germline ends. CDR3 sequence reads: CASSLAGEGSNQPQHF. CDR3 nucleotide sequence: TGTGCCAGCAGCTTAGCAGGGGAGGGAAGCAATCAGCCCCAGCATTTT. The full variable domain, its missing parts supplied by reference TRBV7-2 and TRBJ1-5, is GAGVSQSPSNKVTEKGKDVELRCDPISGHTALYWYRQSLGQGLEFLIYFQGNSAPDKSGLPSDRFSAERTGGSVSTLTIQRTQQEDSAVYLCASSLAGEGSNQPQHFGDGTRLSIL.

This chain joins TRBV6-6 and TRBJ2-6, with D possibly being TRBD2 (6 bases). The CDR3 is 13 residues long. Trimming cost V 9 bases and J 2 bases, with 8 bases left between them. From germline, CDR1 is MNHNY and CDR2 SVGAGI (reference sequence). CDR3 residues: CASGGAGANVLTF. CDR3 bases: TGTGCCAGTGGCGGGGCTGGGGCCAACGTCCTGACTTTC.

The chain has TRBV11-2 and TRBJ2-7; 7 positions agree with TRBD1. Trimming removed 4 bases from V and 1 base from J; junction bases left unmatched: 7. This CDR3 contains 15 residues. From germline, CDR1 is SGHAT and CDR2 FQNNGV. DNA of the CDR3: TGTGCCAGCAGCTCGTACAGGGGTAAATCCTACGAGCAGTACTTC. It yields the protein CASSSYRGKSYEQYF.

This rearrangement joins TRBV5-1 to TRBJ2-5; 7 bases fit TRBD1. The germline gives CDR1 SGHRS, CDR2 YFSETQ. Unmatched junction bases numbered 8, after V lost 4 bases and J lost 5 bases. The length of the CDR3 is 14 residues. The CDR3 coding sequence is TGCGCCAGCAGCAAGGGACAGCCGAGGGAGACCCAGTACTTC. Its translation is CASSKGQPRETQYF.

This clone came up a few times. One end of the junction does not line up with germline, which may come from a read error. The rearrangement joins TRBV7-7 to TRBJ2-5; D might be TRBD1 (5 bases). The germline gives CDR1 SSHAT, CDR2 FNYEAQ (reference sequence). CDR3 length equals 15 residues. The chain's CDR3 is CASSLGRVLRETQYF. The DNA of the CDR3 is TGTGCTAGCAGCTTAGGCAGGGTTTTGAGGGAGACCCAGTACTTC.

The gene calls are TRBV14 and TRBJ2-1, with 11 bases matching TRBD2. Germline V lookup: CDR1 SGHDN, CDR2 FVKESK. This CDR3 is built from 15 residues. Trimming took 4 bases from V and 7 from J; bases not matched to a gene: 6. CDR3 in DNA: TGTGCCAGCAGCCCAACTAGCGGGAGTTTTAATGAGCAGTTCTTC. Translating gives CASSPTSGSFNEQFF.

The chain links TRBV18 to TRBJ2-7; TRBD2 agrees at 10 bases. The V segment lost 6 bases and the J segment 3 bases; nucleotides outside the gene matches: 14. Germline V gene data show CDR1 as KGHSH and CDR2 as LQKENI. This CDR3 spans 17 amino acids. The CDR3 coding sequence is TGTGCCAGCTCTCCTTACAACCCTAGCGGGAGAATCTACGAGCAGTACTTC. Its translation is CASSPYNPSGRIYEQYF.

The chain links TRBV2 to TRBJ2-3; 7 bases match TRBD1. J gave up 4 bases and V 5 bases, and 9 bases lay outside the gene matches. Germline CDR1 SNHLY, CDR2 FYNNEI. The CDR3 has 15 residues. In DNA form, the CDR3 reads TGTGCCAGCAGTCTTCGAGACAGGGTATCAGATACGCAGTATTTT. It specifies CASSLRDRVSDTQYF.

The count of this clone is one. V is TRBV6-1 and J is TRBJ1-1, with 8 positions matching TRBD1. CDR3 length: 13 residues. The germline CDR1 and CDR2 sequences are MNHNS and SASEGT. The V gene end was trimmed by 6 bases and the J gene end by 3 bases; junction bases not matched to a gene: 3. The CDR3 region is CASRVQGDTEAFF. CDR3 DNA: TGTGCCAGCAGAGTACAGGGGGACACTGAAGCTTTCTTT.

This rearrangement joins TRBV10-3 to TRBJ1-3, with 8 bases matching TRBD1. Trimming cost V 4 bases and J 3 bases; bases outside gene matches: 8. This CDR3 has 16 amino acids. Germline CDR1 is ENHRY and CDR2 is SYGVKD. CDR3 DNA: TGTGCCATCAGTGCCCTTGAGGGACAGGATGGAAACACCATATATTTT. Amino acid sequence: CAISALEGQDGNTIYF.

V gene TRBV11-3 combines with J gene TRBJ2-1; 9 nucleotides agree with TRBD1. The junction had 2 bases not matched to a gene; V was cut back by 0 bases and J by 5 bases. Germline CDR1 and CDR2: SGHNT and YENEEA. This CDR3 has 15 amino acids. The CDR3 region has the DNA TGTGCCAGCAGCTTAGAGGGACAGGGAGACAATGAGCAGTTCTTC. This gives the protein CASSLEGQGDNEQFF.

The V call is TRBV18, the J call TRBJ2-1, with 9 bases that match TRBD1. J was trimmed by 7 bases and V by 2 bases; bases with no gene match: 0. Germline values: CDR1 KGHSH, CDR2 LQKENI. The CDR3 spans 13 residues. CDR3 bases: TGTGCCAGCTCACCAGGGACAGGGAATGAGCAGTTCTTC. This sequence encodes CASSPGTGNEQFF.

The chain is built from TRBV10-2 and TRBJ2-5; D not resolved. Trimming took off 2 bases at V and 4 bases at J, with 2 bases between the two ends. Germline CDR1 and CDR2: WSHSY and SAAADI. This CDR3 spans 11 amino acids. This CDR3 is CASSELETQYF. In DNA, the CDR3 is TGCGCCAGCAGTGAGCTAGAGACCCAGTACTTC.

The chain has TRBV7-8 and TRBJ2-7; TRBD2 matches 13 bases. Germline values: CDR1 SGHVS, CDR2 FQNEAQ. The CDR3 contains 17 residues. Germline trimming cut 6 bases from V and 2 bases from J; bases unmatched to any gene: 10. This CDR3 reads CASREKRTSGSPYEQYF. CDR3 DNA sequence: TGTGCCAGCAGGGAGAAGAGGACTAGCGGGAGTCCCTACGAGCAGTACTTC.